This T cell receptor (beta chain) is from a study of blood T cell repertoires in COVID-19. The J segment lost 4 bases and the V segment lost 4 bases, leaving 8 bases of the junction unmatched. This CDR3 is 15 amino acids long. The V gene's germline CDR1 is SGHDT and CDR2 YYEEEE. Only in-frame clones appear in the TCRdb table, and some are missing; sequencing was by immunoSEQ multiplex PCR. The repertoire includes about 300,000 clones, just over 85% of them detected once, and over 3.5% sits in the top ten. This sequence joins TRBV5-6 and TRBJ1-5, with 7 bases aligning to TRBD1. The receptor comes from a young man who had recovered from COVID-19. Input material: PBMCs or T cells enriched from blood (not recorded which). This CDR3 reads CASSVRDRFNQPQHF. CDR3 DNA sequence: TGTGCCAGCAGCGTCCGGGACAGATTTAATCAGCCCCAGCATTTT.